This is a list of T cell receptor beta chains from one sample in a study of blood T cell repertoires in COVID-19. The protocol was immunoSEQ multiplex PCR, while the TCRdb copy is restricted to in-frame clones and leaves out a portion. The table includes about 200,000 clones, approximately 92% detected once. The sequenced sample was peripheral blood. Receptors were obtained from a man in his forties or fifties with acute or convalescent COVID-19. CDR3s include the opening cysteine and the closing phenylalanine or tryptophan. Each record gives: D gene, V gene, J gene, CDR3 length, clone size, CDR3 DNA, CDR3 protein. A D gene is named only where the DNA matches it firmly. Size values are once, few and many counts, or a class for expanded clones, and some rows have none.

D: NA; V: TRBV27; J: TRBJ1-3; length: 13; size: once; DNA: TGTGCCAGCAGTTGGGACAATGGAAACACCATATATTTT; CDR3: CASSWDNGNTIYF
D: NA; V: TRBV15; J: TRBJ2-3; length: 15; size: NA; DNA: TGTGCCACCAGCCCATGGACAGCTAGCACAGATACGCAGTATTTT; CDR3: CATSPWTASTDTQYF
D: NA; V: TRBV27; J: TRBJ2-2; length: 15; size: NA; DNA: TGTGCCAGCAGTTTATCGATTCGGGGCACCGGGGAGCTGTTTTTT; CDR3: CASSLSIRGTGELFF
D: TRBD1; V: TRBV9; J: TRBJ1-2; length: 16; size: NA; DNA: TGTGCCAGCAGCGTAGCAGGACAGGGCAGGGGCTATGGCTACACCTTC; CDR3: CASSVAGQGRGYGYTF
D: TRBD2; V: TRBV4-1; J: TRBJ2-1; length: 16; size: NA; DNA: TGCGCCAGCAGCCAAGAGAGTGGACTAGCTAACAATGAGCAGTTCTTC; CDR3: CASSQESGLANNEQFF
D: NA; V: TRBV7-9; J: TRBJ2-1; length: 14; size: NA; DNA: TGTGCCAGCAGCCGCCCCCCTAGTAACAATGAGCAGTTCTTC; CDR3: CASSRPPSNNEQFF
D: TRBD1; V: TRBV19; J: TRBJ1-6; length: 14; size: NA; DNA: TGTGCCAGTAGTAAAGACAGGGCTGATTCACCCCTCCACTTT; CDR3: CASSKDRADSPLHF
D: NA; V: TRBV3-1/TRBV3-2; J: TRBJ1-6; length: 15; size: once; DNA: TGTGCCAGCAGCCTTACGACAGGCTATAATTCACCCCTCCACTTT; CDR3: CASSLTTGYNSPLHF
D: TRBD2; V: TRBV4-2; J: TRBJ2-3; length: 18; size: NA; DNA: TGTGCCAGCAGCCAGAACCCGGGACTAGCGGATAGCACAGATACGCAGTATTTT; CDR3: CASSQNPGLADSTDTQYF
D: NA; V: TRBV5-3; J: TRBJ2-1; length: 15; size: NA; DNA: TGTGCCAGAAGCGGTAAGACAGGCCCCGTTTTTGAGCAGTTCTTC; CDR3: CARSGKTGPVFEQFF
D: TRBD1; V: TRBV6-6; J: TRBJ1-1; length: 17; size: NA; DNA: TGTGCCAGCAGTCTGGGAACCGGGACAGGGTTCTTCACTGAAGCTTTCTTT; CDR3: CASSLGTGTGFFTEAFF
D: TRBD1; V: TRBV27; J: TRBJ1-1; length: 15; size: once; DNA: TGTGCCAGCAGTGGGGACAGGGACGTGTACACTGAAGCTTTCTTT; CDR3: CASSGDRDVYTEAFF
D: NA; V: TRBV10-3; J: TRBJ1-5; length: 16; size: NA; DNA: TGTGCCATCAGTGAGTCGGCAGGGGCGAGCAATCAGCCCCAGCATTTT; CDR3: CAISESAGASNQPQHF
D: NA; V: TRBV5-4; J: TRBJ2-6; length: 14; size: NA; DNA: TGTGCCAGCAGCCGGAGCTCTGGGGCCAACGTCCTGACTTTC; CDR3: CASSRSSGANVLTF
D: TRBD1; V: TRBV6-6; J: TRBJ1-1; length: 14; size: NA; DNA: TGTGCCAGCAGGCCTCCGGGACAGGGGACTGAAGCTTTCTTT; CDR3: CASRPPGQGTEAFF